The source of this T cell receptor beta chain is a study of blood T cell repertoires in COVID-19. Study summary: Spain, Italy and the United States supplied samples that represented acute and convalescent COVID-19. Sample material is recorded as cDNA or gDNA derived from T cells, B-cell-depleted T cells, or PBMCs.

CDR3 size: 18 residues. Germline trimming cut 3 bases from V and 2 bases from J; bases unmatched to any gene: 8. Germline loops: CDR1 SGHNT, CDR2 YYREEE (reference sequence). Per the original data handling: Amplifying reference gene primers gave estimates of nucleated cell counts. This table comes from immunoSEQ multiplex PCR, and its TCRdb copy is limited to in-frame clones, with some not included. For V, J and clone size, that table is used; D and trimming come from the DNA. The sample shows 99,000 or so clones, 90% to 95% of them seen only once. The receptor comes from a human donor in a cohort sampled during active COVID-19. The chain joins TRBV5-4 to TRBJ2-3, with 14 bases matching TRBD2. The source material was peripheral blood. Here the CDR3 reads CASSYPGLAGALTDTQYF. As DNA, the CDR3 is TGTGCCAGCAGCTACCCGGGACTAGCGGGGGCACTCACAGATACGCAGTATTTT. Variable domain in full (rest from reference TRBV5-4 and TRBJ2-3): ETGVTQSPTHLIKTRGQQVTLRCSSQSGHNTVSWYQQALGQGPQFIFQYYREEENGRGNFPPRFSGLQFPNYSSELNVNALELDDSALYLCASSYPGLAGALTDTQYFGPGTRLTVL.